There are many counts of the clone carrying this T cell receptor beta chain. The antigen is unknown. There are 18 residues in the CDR3. The junction had 14 bases not matched to a gene; V was cut back by 3 bases and J by 3 bases. The germline gives CDR1 DFQATT, CDR2 SNEGSKA (reference sequence). This record belongs to a study of neurological immune-mediated disorders. From 15-18 subjects, over 180 million TCR-beta sequences were obtained in each sequencing run. TCRdb used MiXCR to reprocess the 5' RACE reads, holding one entry per CDR3 protein. In the table there are tens of thousands of distinct CDR3 sequences, 10% of which are singletons. In Maryland, USA, blood bank volunteers were the healthy controls. Study observations and caveats: The most TCR clonal expansion was seen in HTLV-1-associated myelopathy, whereas the least was seen in multiple sclerosis, below the level in healthy controls. Expanded clones shared no identical CDR3 amino acid sequences across subjects, which suggested private TCR-beta repertoires in all groups.

The sample comprised PBMCs. V usage is TRBV20-1 and J usage is TRBJ2-5, with 12 bases that match TRBD2. The sequence was collected from a man aged 40-49 years in good health. CDR3 region: CSARPASGRAHDKETQYF. CDR3 DNA sequence: TGCAGTGCTAGGCCCGCTAGCGGGAGGGCTCATGATAAAGAGACCCAGTACTTC.